This T cell receptor (beta chain) was obtained from a study of blood T cell repertoires in COVID-19 (dated by TCRdb to about 2020). About the full investigation: Collaborator samples came from the United States, Italy and Spain and covered acute and convalescent phases of COVID-19. Nearly every sample came with metadata listing a de-identified subject ID, COVID-19 status, age in years and sex. Samples came from the ongoing ImmuneRACE study (first 160 participants) plus 1,254 subjects from 6 global collaborators. The prospective study material was composed of cDNA or gDNA derived from T cells, B-cell-depleted T cells, or PBMCs. Deeply sampled blood TCRbeta repertoires from subjects exposed to, actively infected with, or recovered from COVID-19 were included in the dataset. The repertoires were made available in a free public database intended to serve as a resource for research on the immune response to SARS-CoV-2. Where HLA class I and class II types were available, the types were taken from metadata supplied by the sample provider, not from assay-based typing. General study outcomes and caveats: How much clinical and demographic metadata was included differed by source and by participant, and the metadata was provided uncurated.

Collaborating institutions collected whole blood in K2EDTA tubes following their own protocols. Collaborator samples were shipped for TCRbeta analysis as frozen whole blood, isolated PBMCs, or DNA extracted from either sample type. This clone was counted only a few times. Its antigen remains undetermined. Base qualities were left out, and no much larger clone turns up one base away. The germline V gene (reference sequence) specifies LNHNV as CDR1 and YYDKDF as CDR2. V is shortened by 0 bases, J by 1 base, and the region joining them spans 9 bases. From the cysteine through the phenylalanine, the CDR3 covers 15 amino acids. Only CDR3 DNA is held: 45 bases, read in frame from base 1. TCRbeta CDR3 regions were amplified from genomic DNA by means of the immunoSEQ Assay, a bias-controlled multiplex PCR. The authors' analysis ran thus. Nucleated cell counts per sample were estimated from amplification of reference gene primers within the assay. To quantify the absolute abundance of each unique TCRbeta CDR3 rearrangement, sequence reads were collapsed and filtered. For each sample, productive Simpson clonality was calculated by taking the square root of Simpson's diversity index across productive rearrangements. Drawn from immuneACCESS, this table holds only the in-frame rearrangements with V and J called that TCRdb kept. Clones are partly lost; checked studies trace under half to an unresolved V gene and leave the rest unexplained. Clone size and V and J calls were adopted from that table, with D and trimming inferred from the DNA. This sample gives fewer than 300,000 clones in total; approximately 86% of them show up just once. Roughly 3.1% of the sample is held by the ten biggest clonotypes.

The sample was peripheral blood. This sequence uses TRBV15 and TRBJ1-1, with the D gene not confidently named. This clonotype was sampled from a woman between 18 and 30 years old with acute or convalescent COVID-19. The nucleotide sequence is given as TGTGCCACCAGCAGAGATTTGGGAGCGAACACTGAAGCTTTCTTT. Translated, it reads CATSRDLGANTEAFF.